Below, 24 T cell receptor beta chains from the same sample are listed, as sequenced in a study of tissue T cells after allogeneic stem cell transplantation. Measured with immunoSEQ multiplex PCR; TCRdb has only the in-frame clones, and not every one. The sample lists about 3,000 clones, about 48% occurring once. Time point denoted: mouse harvest day 14 after allogeneic transplant. The graft held 10^6 splenic CD5+ T cells and 10^7 T-cell-depleted bone marrow cells. The sample comprised lymph node tissue. The receptors were gathered from a female BALB/c mouse given C57BL/6 T cells with graft-versus-host disease after an allogeneic hematopoietic cell transplant.

As for this clone: Each gene name is a mouse one. The sequence runs out 1 residue before the end of the CDR3; the remainder is reconstructed from the germline J gene. The chain has TRBV13-2 and TRBJ2-5; the match to TRBD2 covers 10 bases. CDR3 length: 14 residues. With 8 bases clipped from V and 1 base from J, the junction kept 4 bases outside the gene matches. CDR1 is NNHNN, CDR2 SYGAGS, per germline (reference sequence). Partial CDR3 DNA: TGTGCCAGTATGACTGGGGGGCACCAAGACACCCAGTAC. This translates into CASMTGGHQDTQY. The CDR3 reads in full as CASMTGGHQDTQYF.

Notes on this clone: These gene names are mouse names. The CDR3 end falls 1 residue outside the read, so it is completed with the germline J gene. J is TRBJ2-7 and V is TRBV31, with 10 bases fitting TRBD1. Germline CDR1 reads GKSSPN; CDR2 reads SITVG. The junction had 3 bases not matched to a gene; V was cut back by 2 bases and J by 5 bases. The CDR3 has 13 amino acids. This chain's CDR3 is CAWSLDRGNEQYF. CDR3 DNA (partial): TGTGCCTGGAGTTTGGACAGGGGGAATGAACAGTAC. The full variable domain, with the rest looked up from reference TRBV31 and TRBJ2-7, is AQTIHQWPVAEIKAVGSPLSLGCTIKGKSSPNLYWYWQATGGTLQQLFYSITVGQVESVVQLNLSASRPKDDQFILSTEKLLLSHSGFYLCAWSLDRGNEQYFGPGTRLTVL.

Remarks on this clone: Mouse germline and gene names are used. The missing CDR3 end, 1 residue past where the read stops, is filled in from the germline J gene. The V call is TRBV12-1, the J call TRBJ2-5; TRBD2 matches at 7 bases. Per the germline V gene, CDR1 is SGHSN and CDR2 is HYEKVE. J was trimmed by 0 bases and V by 0 bases; bases with no gene match: 2. The CDR3 runs to 15 residues. CDR3 in amino acids: CASSLDWVNQDTQYF. Incomplete CDR3 DNA: TGTGCCAGCTCTCTCGACTGGGTTAACCAAGACACCCAGTAC.

With respect to this clone: Gene names are the mouse ones. The read is 1 residue too short to cover the CDR3 end, so that end is filled in from the germline J gene. This chain joins TRBV15 and TRBJ2-2, with TRBD1 matching 7 bases. Germline V gene sequence: CDR1 SGHND, CDR2 FRSKSL. V shed 6 bases, J shed 0 bases, and the junction held 1 base outside the gene matches. The CDR3 is made up of 14 amino acids. CDR3 DNA (partial): TGTGCCAGCAGCGGGACAGCAAACACCGGGCAGCTCTAC. Encoded protein: CASSGTANTGQLY. The entire CDR3 reads CASSGTANTGQLYF.

To note about this clone: Genes here carry mouse names. The CDR3 end is not reached by the read, which stops 1 residue before it; the germline J gene fills it in. The gene calls are TRBV26 and TRBJ1-1; D possibly corresponds to TRBD1 (6 bases). The CDR3 extends over 14 amino acids. V lost 2 bases and J 0 bases, leaving 7 bases between the germline ends. Germline CDR1 is KGHPV and CDR2 is FQNQEV (reference sequence). CDR3: CASSLGTTNTEVFF. The covered CDR3 bases are TGTGCCAGCAGTCTGGGGACAACAAACACAGAAGTCTTC.

Turning to this clone: Gene names and germline match the mouse. Read coverage stops 1 residue before the CDR3 terminus; the germline J gene supplies the remainder. The gene calls are TRBV13-3 and TRBJ2-4; 11 nucleotides match TRBD1. CDR1 is NNHDY, CDR2 SYVADS, per germline. This CDR3 region has 14 residues. V was clipped by 1 base and J by 7 bases; unmatched bases: 2. The sequenced CDR3 bases are TGTGCCAGCAGTGATCGGGACAGGGGGGACACCTTGTAC. Its translation: CASSDRDRGDTLY. The whole CDR3 protein is CASSDRDRGDTLYF.

Comments on this clone: Gene names and germline match the mouse. The CDR3 end falls 1 residue outside the read, so it is completed with the germline J gene. The chain employs TRBV15 and TRBJ2-7, with TRBD2 matching over 9 bases. Per germline, CDR1 SGHND and CDR2 FRSKSL. V shed 3 bases, J shed 7 bases, and the junction held 1 base outside the gene matches. The CDR3 has 12 amino acids. The CDR3 sequence is CASSFWGGEQYF. The CDR3 DNA, read in part, is TGTGCCAGCAGTTTCTGGGGGGGAGAACAGTAC.

This clone was recorded a few times. Mouse germline and gene names are used. The CDR3 goes on 1 residue after the read ends, and that part is filled in from the germline J gene. V and J are TRBV5 and TRBJ1-1; TRBD1 matches 10 bases. The germline CDR1 and CDR2 sequences are LGHNA and YNLKQL (reference sequence). The trim removed 4 bases at V and 5 bases at J, leaving 4 bases unmatched. The CDR3 is made up of 14 amino acids. CDR3 DNA, as far as it was read: TGTGCCAGCAGCCCGGGACAGGGGAGGACAGAAGTCTTC. Amino acid sequence: CASSPGQGRTEVF. The CDR3, in full, reads CASSPGQGRTEVFF.

A note on this clone: The genes are named according to mouse. The missing CDR3 end, 1 residue past where the read stops, is filled in from the germline J gene. This chain joins TRBV23 and TRBJ1-4; whether TRBD1, the table's D call, matches the DNA was not checked. CDR1 is KGHTA and CDR2 is FQNQQP in the germline V gene. The CDR3 contains 14 residues. The CDR3 bases that were read are TGCTCCAGCAGTCCAGGGGCTTCCAACGAAAGATTATTT. Translated, it gives CSSSPGASNERLF. The entire CDR3 is CSSSPGASNERLFF.

For this clone: Any gene name here is a mouse gene name. Read sequence stops 1 residue before the CDR3 end, and the germline J gene provides the missing end. The chain links TRBV1 to TRBJ1-6; D ambiguous. TRBJ1-6 is identified as an open reading frame with a role that is uncertain. This CDR3 comprises 13 residues. V lost 3 bases and J 4 bases, leaving 4 bases between the germline ends. Germline V gives CDR1 NSQYPW, CDR2 LRSPGD (reference sequence). The CDR3 bases that were read are TGCACCTGCAGTGCGAGTTATAATTCGCCCCTCTAC. This sequence encodes CTCSASYNSPLY. The entire CDR3 reads CTCSASYNSPLYF.

In the case of this clone: Genes here carry mouse names. The CDR3 end is not reached by the read, which stops 1 residue before it; the germline J gene fills it in. The genes are TRBV13-3 and TRBJ2-5; 8 bases align to TRBD2. The CDR3 contains 14 residues. V shed 2 bases, J shed 3 bases, and the junction held 2 bases outside the gene matches. Germline V gene data show CDR1 as NNHDY and CDR2 as SYVADS. CDR3 bases read: TGTGCCAGCAGTGACTGGGGGGTTCAAGACACCCAGTAC. Protein: CASSDWGVQDTQY. The full CDR3 reads CASSDWGVQDTQYF.

In regard to this clone: Mouse gene names and germline throughout. The missing CDR3 end, 1 residue past where the read stops, is filled in from the germline J gene. V usage is TRBV15 and J usage is TRBJ2-5, with 7 bases matching TRBD2. The CDR3 loop spans 13 amino acids. Germline V gives CDR1 SGHND, CDR2 FRSKSL. The V segment lost 3 bases and the J segment 6 bases; nucleotides outside the gene matches: 3. The sequenced CDR3 bases are TGTGCCAGCAGTTTTCTGGGGGAGGACACCCAGTAC. Residues: CASSFLGEDTQY. The entire CDR3 sequence reads CASSFLGEDTQYF.

This clone showed up just a few times. Gene names are mouse gene names. The read ends 1 residue before the CDR3 terminus; that terminus is restored from the germline J gene. The chain joins TRBV26 to TRBJ2-7; weak D call: TRBD1 (6 bases). V lost 3 bases and J 6 bases, leaving 12 bases between the germline ends. The CDR3 loop spans 13 amino acids. Germline assignment: CDR1 KGHPV and CDR2 FQNQEV (reference sequence). CDR3 bases read: TGTGCCAGCAGTCTTCCAGGGGAGGGTGAACAGTAC. Its translation: CASSLPGEGEQY. The full-length CDR3 reads as CASSLPGEGEQYF.

This clone showed up just a few times. Gene names refer to mouse genes. The read is 1 residue too short to cover the CDR3 end, so that end is filled in from the germline J gene. This rearrangement joins TRBV16 to TRBJ1-1; no reliable D call. Germline-derived CDR1 and CDR2 are SGHSA and FRNQAP. V was trimmed by 2 bases and J by 1 base, leaving 8 bases between them. The CDR3 has 14 amino acids. CDR3 DNA, as far as it was read: TGTGCAAGCAGCTTAAGGGCAGTAAACACAGAAGTCTTC. It is translated as CASSLRAVNTEVF. The entire CDR3 sequence reads CASSLRAVNTEVFF.

To note about this clone: Genes and germline are mouse. The CDR3 sequence: CASSQRLAPSAETLYF. The sequenced part of the CDR3 DNA is TGTGCCAGCAGCCAGAGACTGGCTCCTAGTGCAGAAACGCTGTAT. The genes are TRBV5 and TRBJ2-3, with D maybe TRBD2 (6 bases). The read finishes 1 residue shy of the CDR3 end, and the germline J gene is used to complete it. This CDR3 has 16 amino acids. Trimming pared 3 bases from V and 0 bases from J, leaving 13 bases between. Germline CDR1 is LGHNA and CDR2 is YNLKQL (reference sequence).

In its sample, this clone was seen a few times. Gene names are the mouse ones. The read ends 1 residue shy of where the CDR3 ends; the end is completed using the germline J gene. This rearrangement joins TRBV14 to TRBJ1-4; D may be TRBD1 (5 bases). The V gene's germline CDR1 is SGHDT and CDR2 FRDEAV. The V and J ends lost 4 bases and 3 bases respectively, with 7 bases between them. The CDR3 extends over 13 amino acids. The DNA read from the CDR3 is TGTGCCAGCAGTCGACAGACCAACGAAAGATTATTT. Protein sequence: CASSRQTNERLF. The full CDR3 protein reads CASSRQTNERLFF. Complete variable domain (other parts from reference TRBV14 and TRBJ1-4): EAGVTQSPRYAVLQEGQAVSFWCDPISGHDTLYWYQQPRDQGPQLLVYFRDEAVIDNSQLPSDRFSAVRPKGTNSTLKIQSAKQGDTATYLCASSRQTNERLFFGHGTKLSVL.

With respect to this clone: Each gene name is a mouse one. The sequenced fragment ends 1 residue before the CDR3 boundary, so the rest is inferred from the germline J gene. The chain uses TRBV23 and TRBJ1-4. The CDR3 runs to 15 residues. The germline V gene has CDR1 KGHTA and CDR2 FQNQQP. The DNA read from the CDR3 is TGCTCCAGCAGTCAATCGGGGGGGGCCAACGAAAGATTATTT. Its protein product is CSSSQSGGANERLF. The complete CDR3 reads CSSSQSGGANERLFF.

This clone has only a few counts. The gene names here belong to mouse. The sequence runs out 1 residue before the end of the CDR3; the remainder is reconstructed from the germline J gene. The V and J genes are TRBV26 and TRBJ1-3, with D unresolved. CDR1 and CDR2 (germline): KGHPV, FQNQEV (reference sequence). This CDR3 region has 13 residues. V lost 5 bases and J 0 bases, leaving 5 bases between the germline ends. Partial CDR3 DNA: TGTGCCAGCAGTGGAAATTCTGGAAATACGCTCTAT. It translates to CASSGNSGNTLY. The CDR3 reads in full as CASSGNSGNTLYF.

In regard to this clone: The gene names given are mouse names. The missing CDR3 end, 1 residue past where the read stops, is filled in from the germline J gene. The chain uses TRBV26 and TRBJ1-1; 9 bases map to TRBD1. J gave up 0 bases and V 4 bases, and 0 bases lay outside the gene matches. The germline CDR1 and CDR2 sequences are KGHPV and FQNQEV (reference sequence). This CDR3 region has 14 residues. CDR3 DNA, as far as it was read: TGTGCCAGCAGTCGACAGGGGGCAAACACAGAAGTCTTC. Its translation is CASSRQGANTEVF. The CDR3 reads in full as CASSRQGANTEVFF.

Details on this clone: Mouse names are used for the genes. The read ends 1 residue before the CDR3 terminus; that terminus is restored from the germline J gene. The chain recombines TRBV26 with TRBJ2-7; D is undetermined. The V end lost 6 bases, the J end lost 5 bases, and 11 bases lay between the germline ends. Germline V gene data show CDR1 as KGHPV and CDR2 as FQNQEV (reference sequence). The CDR3 spans 12 residues. CDR3 DNA, as far as it was read: TGTGCCAGCAGCCCGAATTATGATGAACAGTAC. This translates into CASSPNYDEQY. The entire CDR3 reads CASSPNYDEQYF.

This clone is deemed large. Germline and genes here are mouse. The sequenced CDR3 bases are TGTGCCAGCAGTCTACAGGGTTCCAACGAAAGATTATTT. Protein: CASSLQGSNERLF. The entire CDR3 is CASSLQGSNERLFF. The chain has TRBV26 and TRBJ1-4; TRBD1 might be the D (6 bases). The read finishes 1 residue shy of the CDR3 end, and the germline J gene is used to complete it. The V gene's germline CDR1 is KGHPV and CDR2 FQNQEV (reference sequence). This CDR3 comprises 14 residues. V lost 3 bases to trimming and J lost 1 base, with 6 bases between them.

In this sample, this clone turned up a few times. The genes are named according to mouse. The CDR3 end is not reached by the read, which stops 1 residue before it; the germline J gene fills it in. J is TRBJ2-2 and V is TRBV3, with 9 bases that match TRBD2. This CDR3 has 16 amino acids. Germline loops: CDR1 SNHLY, CDR2 FYNGKV (reference sequence). With 3 bases clipped from V and 0 bases from J, the junction kept 2 bases outside the gene matches. CDR3 residues: CASSLTGGSNTGQLYF. The sequenced part of the CDR3 DNA is TGTGCCAGCAGCTTGACTGGGGGCTCAAACACCGGGCAGCTCTAC.

This clone was seen more than once but under ten times. Genes here carry mouse names. The read comes to an end 1 residue before the CDR3 does, leaving the germline J gene to fill in the end. The chain employs TRBV26 and TRBJ2-7; 12 bases are a match to TRBD2. The length of the CDR3 is 14 residues. Looked up from germline, CDR1 is KGHPV and CDR2 is FQNQEV (reference sequence). V shed 4 bases and J 6 bases; nucleotides not matched to a gene: 4. CDR3 DNA, as far as it was read: TGTGCCAGCAGTCGACTGGGGGGGCGCTTTGAACAGTAC. It yields the protein CASSRLGGRFEQY. The whole CDR3 reads CASSRLGGRFEQYF. The full variable domain, its missing parts supplied by reference TRBV26 and TRBJ2-7, is NSKVIQTPRYLVKGQGQKAKMRCIPEKGHPVVFWYQQNKNNEFKFLINFQNQEVLQQIDMTEKRFSAECPSNSPCSLEIQSSEAGDSALYLCASSRLGGRFEQYFGPGTRLTVL.

As regards this clone: Genes and germline come from the mouse. The read comes to an end 1 residue before the CDR3 does, leaving the germline J gene to fill in the end. The V call is TRBV26, the J call TRBJ2-7; no firm D call. The CDR3 extends over 12 amino acids. V lost 2 bases to trimming and J lost 4 bases, with 6 bases between them. The germline gives CDR1 KGHPV, CDR2 FQNQEV (reference sequence). The CDR3 here is CASSLDGYEQYF. The CDR3 bases that were read are TGTGCCAGCAGTCTGGATGGTTATGAACAGTAC.